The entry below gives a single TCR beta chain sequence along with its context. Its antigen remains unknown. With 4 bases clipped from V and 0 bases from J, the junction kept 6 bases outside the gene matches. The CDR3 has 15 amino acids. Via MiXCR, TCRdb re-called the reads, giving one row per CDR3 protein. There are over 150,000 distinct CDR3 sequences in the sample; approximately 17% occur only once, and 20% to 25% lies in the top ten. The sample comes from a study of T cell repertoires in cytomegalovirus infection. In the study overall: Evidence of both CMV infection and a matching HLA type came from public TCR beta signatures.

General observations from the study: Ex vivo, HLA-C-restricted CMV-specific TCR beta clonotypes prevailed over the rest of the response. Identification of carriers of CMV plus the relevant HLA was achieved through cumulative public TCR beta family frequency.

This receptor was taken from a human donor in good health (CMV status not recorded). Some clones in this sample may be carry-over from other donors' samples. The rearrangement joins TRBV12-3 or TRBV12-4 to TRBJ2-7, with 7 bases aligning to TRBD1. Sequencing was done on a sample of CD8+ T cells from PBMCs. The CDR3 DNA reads TGTGCCAGCAGTTCACACCGGGACAGCTCCTACGAGCAGTACTTC. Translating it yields CASSSHRDSSYEQYF.